The 21 T cell receptor beta chains below all came from one sample that was sequenced in a study of immune heterogeneity within non-small cell lung tumors. Multiplex PCR amplified the TCR beta CDR3 region. Its first round ran for approximately 11 cycles with 32 V and 13 J primers. In TCRdb, the multiplex PCR reads were re-called with MiXCR into one record per CDR3 protein. The table records tens of thousands of distinct CDR3 sequences, approximately 30% of them present only once. Samples each supplied around 600 ng of bulk tumor genomic DNA as template. Collection of several biopsies per primary tumor, spaced far apart, took place during surgery. These patients got curative surgery after being newly diagnosed with untreated non-small cell lung cancer. Sequencing was done on a sample of lung tumor tissue. The receptors shown here come from a man in his forties with non-small cell lung cancer.

This clonotype was picked up a small number of times. The chain uses TRBV20-1 and TRBJ1-4; D is possibly TRBD1 (5 bases). The germline gives CDR1 DFQATT, CDR2 SNEGSKA (reference sequence). Trimming stripped 3 bases from V and 6 bases from J, with 14 bases between. This CDR3 comprises 14 residues. CDR3 DNA: TGCAGTGCTAGGAGGTCCGGGGGGGATGAAAAACTGTTTTTT. Translation: CSARRSGGDEKLFF.

Turning to this clonotype: This may be a read error: a much more frequent sequence differs by one nucleotide. This rearrangement joins TRBV18 to TRBJ2-7, with TRBD1 matching 8 bases. CDR3 size: 15 residues. Germline values: CDR1 KGHSH, CDR2 LQKENI. The CDR3 DNA reads TGTGCCAGCTCACCAAGGACAGGGCTTACCTACGAGCAGTGCTTC. Translating gives CASSPRTGLTYEQCF.

This clonotype has a count of ten or more. V usage is TRBV5-6 and J usage is TRBJ1-5; no clear D. Trimming took off 1 base at V and 0 bases at J, with 11 bases between the two ends. Germline loops: CDR1 SGHDT, CDR2 YYEEEE. The CDR3 contains 16 residues. CDR3 in DNA: TGTGCCAGCAGCTTGCGTCTTGGAAATAGCAATCAGCCCCAGCATTTT. Encoded protein: CASSLRLGNSNQPQHF. Full variable domain (outside the CDR3, taken from reference TRBV5-6 and TRBJ1-5): DAGVTQSPTHLIKTRGQQVTLRCSPKSGHDTVSWYQQALGQGPQFIFQYYEEEERQRGNFPDRFSGHQFPNYSSELNVNALLLGDSALYLCASSLRLGNSNQPQHFGDGTRLSIL.

This clonotype came up many times. The chain combines TRBV15 with TRBJ1-2; 9 bases map to TRBD1. With 4 bases clipped from V and 0 bases from J, the junction kept 9 bases outside the gene matches. CDR1 LNHNV and CDR2 YYDKDF come from the germline V gene (reference sequence). The CDR3 totals 17 residues. The CDR3 spells CATSTPGQGPANYGYTF. The CDR3 nucleotides are TGTGCCACCAGCACTCCGGGACAGGGACCGGCTAACTATGGCTACACCTTC.

By share of the sample, this clonotype is medium-sized. The chain uses TRBV12-5 and TRBJ2-7; the D is unclear. V was clipped by 4 bases and J by 3 bases, with 10 bases between them. This CDR3 is built from 13 residues. Germline V gene sequence: CDR1 LGHNT, CDR2 FRNRAP. The chain's CDR3 is CASGSLNNYEQYF. The CDR3 region has the DNA TGTGCTAGTGGTTCCCTCAATAACTACGAGCAGTACTTC.

This clonotype was seen at least ten times. The rearrangement uses TRBV10-3 and TRBJ1-5; TRBD1 matches at 7 bases. Per germline, CDR1 ENHRY and CDR2 SYGVKD. Trimming removed 8 bases from V and 2 bases from J; junction bases left unmatched: 6. The CDR3 contains 14 residues. The CDR3 DNA reads TGTGCCATCGGGGACAGTCGAGGCAATCAGCCCCAGCATTTT. Protein: CAIGDSRGNQPQHF.

This clonotype turned up a few times. The chain employs TRBV3-1 and TRBJ1-5, with a possible D match to TRBD1 (5 bases). V was clipped by 0 bases and J by 3 bases, with 6 bases between them. The germline V gene encodes CDR1 LGHDT and CDR2 YNNKEL (reference sequence). The CDR3 extends over 14 amino acids. The CDR3 coding sequence is TGTGCCAGCAGCCAAGAACAGGCCAATCAGCCCCAGCATTTT. Protein product: CASSQEQANQPQHF.

The V gene is TRBV5-1, the J gene TRBJ2-3, with D possibly being TRBD1 or TRBD2 (5 bases each). Between the trimmed V and J ends, which lost 5 bases and 2 bases, there was a span of 12 bases. This CDR3 is 14 amino acids long. Germline-derived CDR1 and CDR2 are SGHRS and YFSETQ. The chain's CDR3 is CASSSGDLTDTQYF. The CDR3, as DNA: TGCGCCAGCAGTTCTGGGGACCTCACAGATACGCAGTATTTT.

This clonotype has a count of ten or more. The V call is TRBV7-8, the J call TRBJ2-7; TRBD2 aligns across 9 bases. The CDR3 consists of 17 residues. The V and J ends lost 1 base and 4 bases, in that order; junction bases with no gene match: 11. Germline V CDR1 and CDR2: SGHVS, FQNEAQ. The CDR3 spells CASSLVTVTSGKYEQYF. DNA of the CDR3: TGTGCCAGCAGCTTAGTCACCGTGACTAGCGGAAAATACGAGCAGTACTTC.

This clonotype was seen at least ten times. The chain links TRBV28 to TRBJ2-1, with 9 bases lining up with TRBD2. CDR3 length equals 16 residues. Germline V CDR1 and CDR2: MDHEN, SYDVKM. V lost 1 base and J lost 5; bases outside the gene matches: 6. This chain's CDR3 is CASSLSLAGWDNEQFF. The CDR3 region has the DNA TGTGCCAGCAGTTTATCGCTAGCGGGATGGGACAATGAGCAGTTCTTC.

By frequency in the sample, this clonotype is medium-sized (0.01 to 0.1%). This chain joins TRBV2 and TRBJ2-3; D gene uncertain. The V end lost 6 bases, the J end lost 5 bases, and 6 bases lay between the germline ends. In germline, CDR1 is SNHLY, CDR2 FYNNEI. The CDR3 loop spans 11 amino acids. In nucleotides, the CDR3 is TGTGCCAGCAGGTACCAAGATACGCAGTATTTT. Protein sequence: CASRYQDTQYF.

The table lists this clonotype with many counts. The rearrangement uses TRBV7-9 and TRBJ1-4, with TRBD1 matching over 7 bases. The CDR3 length is 15 residues. The J segment lost 5 bases and the V segment lost 4 bases, leaving 7 bases of the junction unmatched. CDR1 SEHNR and CDR2 FQNEAQ come from the germline V gene (reference sequence). The CDR3 DNA is TGTGCCAGCAGCTCGTGGACAGGCGAAAATGAAAAACTGTTTTTT. It encodes CASSSWTGENEKLFF.

This clonotype was seen at least ten times. The chain employs TRBV3-1 and TRBJ1-2, with no clear D. Trimming left V 3 bases short and J 5 bases short, with 7 bases between. CDR1 and CDR2 from the germline V gene are LGHDT and YNNKEL (reference sequence). The CDR3 contains 12 residues. CDR3 sequence (DNA): TGTGCCAGCAGCCAGAGTTCATATGGCTACACCTTC. Protein sequence: CASSQSSYGYTF.

The V and J genes are TRBV24-1 and TRBJ1-1; tentatively, D is TRBD1 (6 bases). Per the germline V gene, CDR1 is KGHDR and CDR2 is SFDVKD. The V end lost 4 bases, the J end lost 6 bases, and 11 bases lay between the germline ends. The length of the CDR3 is 13 residues. Here the CDR3 reads CATSDAGQPEAFF. Here the CDR3 DNA reads TGTGCCACCAGTGACGCCGGACAGCCTGAAGCTTTCTTT.

At least ten counts were recorded for this clonotype. The chain couples TRBV6-1 to TRBJ1-2, with a possible D match to TRBD1 (5 bases). V was trimmed by 5 bases and J by 9 bases, leaving 16 bases between them. Germline CDR1 and CDR2: MNHNS and SASEGT. CDR3 length equals 13 residues. The CDR3 sequence: CASSLSSWGSYTF. The CDR3 nucleotides read TGTGCCAGCAGTCTCTCTTCTTGGGGCAGCTACACCTTC.

The chain recombines TRBV16 with TRBJ2-3, with 10 bases matching TRBD1. The CDR3 extends over 16 amino acids. V lost 4 bases, J lost 3 bases, and 7 bases stayed unmatched. In germline, CDR1 is KGHSY, CDR2 FQNENV. CDR3 in DNA: TGTGCCAGCAGCCCTAAGACAGGGGGCCAAACAGATACGCAGTATTTT. Translation: CASSPKTGGQTDTQYF.

This clonotype was observed a handful of times. The chain employs TRBV19 and TRBJ1-1, with D hard to call. The V gene lost 5 bases and the J gene lost 5 bases, with 6 bases spanning the gap. CDR1 is LNHDA and CDR2 is SQIVND in the germline V gene (reference sequence). CDR3 length: 11 residues. The CDR3: CASSFMTEAFF. DNA of the CDR3: TGTGCCAGTAGTTTCATGACTGAAGCTTTCTTT. Combining the CDR3 with reference TRBV19 and TRBJ1-1 gives the whole variable domain DGGITQSPKYLFRKEGQNVTLSCEQNLNHDAMYWYRQDPGQGLRLIYYSQIVNDFQKGDIAEGYSVSREKKESFPLTVTSAQKNPTAFYLCASSFMTEAFFGQGTRLTVV.

In its sample, this clonotype was seen a few times. V gene TRBV5-1 combines with J gene TRBJ2-7; TRBD2 agrees at 12 bases. The CDR3 extends over 14 amino acids. Unmatched junction bases numbered 1, after V lost 3 bases and J lost 3 bases. The germline CDR1 and CDR2 sequences are SGHRS and YFSETQ. CDR3 sequence (DNA): TGCGCCAGCAGCTGGACTAGCGGGAACTACGAGCAGTACTTC. Translating it yields CASSWTSGNYEQYF.

This clonotype was picked up a small number of times. The rearrangement links TRBV5-1 to TRBJ2-3; D possibly matches TRBD1 or TRBD2 (5 bases each). CDR3 length equals 15 residues. Trimming took 5 bases from V and 2 from J, leaving 15 bases between them. Germline CDR1 is SGHRS and CDR2 is YFSETQ. The CDR3 DNA follows: TGCGCCAGCAGACCCGGGACCTGGGACACAGATACGCAGTATTTT. Protein: CASRPGTWDTDTQYF.

The rearrangement links TRBV7-9 to TRBJ2-2; D not certain. There are 15 residues in the CDR3. Between the trimmed V and J ends, which lost 0 bases and 0 bases, there was a span of 5 bases. The germline gives CDR1 SEHNR, CDR2 FQNEAQ (reference sequence). The chain's CDR3 is CASSLAETNTGELFF. The CDR3 DNA follows: TGTGCCAGCAGCTTAGCCGAAACGAACACCGGGGAGCTGTTTTTT.

About this clonotype itself: This may arise from a read error, as a much more abundant clone is one base away. The J gene is TRBJ2-7, the V gene TRBV29-1, with D maybe TRBD1 (5 bases). Between the trimmed V and J ends, which lost 0 bases and 3 bases, there was a span of 18 bases. Germline values: CDR1 SQVTM, CDR2 ANQGSEA. This CDR3 has 16 residues. In nucleotides, the CDR3 is TGCAGCGTTGAAGATTCTCTGGGGTCAGGGTTCTACGAGCAGTACTTC. Protein product: CSVEDSLGSGFYEQYF.